Listed below are T cell receptor beta chains from one sample, sequenced in a study of cytomegalovirus exposure and HLA in healthy donors. Data came from immunoSEQ multiplex PCR; TCRdb stores just in-frame clones and leaves some out. The sample carries 100,000 to 150,000 clones, around 76% recorded once. What was sequenced was PBMCs. The receptors were sampled from a male donor in good health and CMV-seronegative. Each CDR3 is given with its conserved first and last residue. The order of the fields is V gene, clone size, J gene, D gene, CDR3 protein, CDR3 DNA. The D gene is left open where the match is weak. The size field is filled for only some rows; it gives once, few, many or a size class.

TRBV18	.	TRBJ1-3	.	CASTSDGAKWGNTIYF	TGTGCCAGCACCAGCGACGGCGCGAAGTGGGGAAACACCATATATTTT
TRBV27	.	TRBJ2-2	.	CASRQKPTGVGELFF	TGTGCCAGCAGACAAAAGCCAACGGGGGTCGGGGAGCTGTTTTTT
TRBV27	.	TRBJ2-1	TRBD2	CASSPTSGGVDEQFF	TGTGCCAGCAGCCCGACTAGCGGGGGGGTCGATGAGCAGTTCTTC
TRBV2	.	TRBJ2-7	TRBD2	CASSEGRGVSYEQYF	TGTGCCAGCAGTGAAGGGCGGGGGGTCTCCTACGAGCAGTACTTC
TRBV4-2	.	TRBJ2-7	TRBD1	CASSQDRGPYEQYF	TGTGCCAGCAGCCAGGACAGGGGCCCCTACGAGCAGTACTTC
TRBV28	few	TRBJ2-7	TRBD2	CASMGFQREGWQYF	TGTGCCAGCATGGGTTTCCAGCGGGAGGGGTGGCAGTACTTC
TRBV7-3	.	TRBJ1-6	TRBD1	CASSSQGDRNSPLHF	TGTGCCAGCAGCTCGCAGGGGGATCGGAATTCACCCCTCCACTTT
TRBV19	few	TRBJ1-3	.	CASRRGATIYF	TGTGCCAGTAGACGGGGTGCCACCATATATTTT
TRBV5-1	.	TRBJ2-1	TRBD2	CASSFAGVGIASYNEQFF	TGCGCCAGCAGCTTCGCGGGGGTTGGGATTGCATCCTACAATGAGCAGTTCTTC
TRBV5-5	.	TRBJ1-2	.	CASSLGRGDYGYTF	TGTGCCAGCAGCTTAGGCAGGGGCGACTATGGCTACACCTTC
TRBV11-2	.	TRBJ2-1	TRBD2	CASSKAQTSGPYNEQFF	TGTGCCAGCAGCAAAGCCCAGACTAGCGGTCCCTACAATGAGCAGTTCTTC
TRBV30	.	TRBJ2-1	.	CAWRPGGRANEQFF	TGTGCCTGGCGGCCTGGGGGGAGAGCCAATGAGCAGTTCTTC
TRBV28	few	TRBJ1-4	TRBD1	CASSSTGAPNEKLFF	TGTGCCAGCAGTTCGACAGGGGCCCCTAATGAAAAACTGTTTTTT
TRBV2	few	TRBJ1-6	TRBD1	CASSRQGAASSPLHF	TGTGCCAGCAGCCGGCAGGGGGCGGCGAGTTCACCCCTCCACTTT
TRBV28	.	TRBJ2-2	.	CASSLRQSNTGELFF	TGTGCCAGCAGTTTGAGACAGTCGAACACCGGGGAGCTGTTTTTT
TRBV7-2	few	TRBJ1-5	TRBD1	CASSSTGSDQPQHF	TGTGCCAGCAGCTCGACAGGGTCCGATCAGCCCCAGCATTTT
TRBV30	.	TRBJ1-4	.	CAWGSGALATNEKLFF	TGTGCCTGGGGATCAGGGGCACTAGCAACTAATGAAAAACTGTTTTTT
TRBV28	.	TRBJ1-5	TRBD1	CASDRAGGNQPQHF	TGTGCCAGCGACAGGGCCGGAGGCAATCAGCCCCAGCATTTT
TRBV7-2	.	TRBJ2-7	TRBD1	CASSPQRGTGNF	TGTGCCAGCAGCCCTCAGAGGGGGACAGGTAACTTC
TRBV18	few	TRBJ2-2	TRBD1	CASSPLQGARTGELFF	TGTGCCAGCTCACCACTTCAGGGGGCGCGGACCGGGGAGCTGTTTTTT
TRBV6-1	.	TRBJ1-5	.	CASSLGGVRQPQHF	TGTGCCAGCAGCCTGGGGGGGGTTCGACAGCCCCAGCATTTT
TRBV6-5	few	TRBJ1-4	.	CASSYSGATNEKLFF	TGTGCCAGCAGTTACTCTGGAGCAACTAATGAAAAACTGTTTTTT
TRBV5-1	.	TRBJ2-7	.	CASSLVPGASRYEQYF	TGCGCCAGCAGCTTGGTTCCAGGGGCGTCCCGCTACGAGCAGTACTTC
TRBV11-2	few	TRBJ2-1	.	CASSLGDIYNEQFF	TGTGCCAGCAGCTTAGGTGACATCTACAATGAGCAGTTCTTC
TRBV7-3	.	TRBJ1-5	.	CASIPTPLDSETSNQPQHF	TGTGCCAGCATCCCAACCCCCCTGGACAGCGAAACTAGCAATCAGCCCCAGCATTTT
TRBV6-1	.	TRBJ2-7	.	CAGSSERVSSYEQYF	TGTGCCGGATCCTCAGAGCGGGTTAGCTCCTACGAGCAGTACTTC
TRBV4-2	.	TRBJ2-7	TRBD2	CASSHGAGGWVYEQYF	TGTGCCAGCAGCCACGGAGCGGGGGGATGGGTCTACGAGCAGTACTTC
TRBV30	.	TRBJ2-2	TRBD1	CAWGTVNTGELFF	TGTGCCTGGGGGACAGTGAACACCGGGGAGCTGTTTTTT
TRBV28	.	TRBJ1-4	.	CASSLTDGVREKLFF	TGTGCCAGCAGTTTAACCGACGGGGTTCGGGAAAAACTGTTTTTT
TRBV11-2	.	TRBJ2-1	.	CASTSLGNEQFF	TGTGCCAGCACTAGTTTGGGCAATGAGCAGTTCTTC
TRBV11-3	.	TRBJ1-2	.	CASSLGATAGYTF	TGTGCCAGCAGCTTAGGAGCCACCGCTGGCTACACCTTC
TRBV13	.	TRBJ2-7	TRBD2	CASSPRLAGDYEQYF	TGTGCCAGCAGCCCCCGGCTAGCGGGAGACTACGAGCAGTACTTC
TRBV2	few	TRBJ1-1	.	CASSSTMNTEAFF	TGTGCCAGCAGTTCTACCATGAACACTGAAGCTTTCTTT
TRBV25-1	once	TRBJ2-5	TRBD1	CASSWKVGTGQETQYF	TGTGCCAGCAGTTGGAAAGTGGGGACAGGGCAAGAGACCCAGTACTTC
TRBV10-2	.	TRBJ2-1	TRBD1	CASSEGPGGEQFF	TGCGCCAGCAGTGAGGGGCCAGGGGGTGAGCAGTTCTTC